This passage covers 9 T cell receptor beta chains from one sample sequenced in a study of T cells after yellow fever vaccination. TCRdb analysed the 5' RACE reads with MiXCR anew, one entry per CDR3 protein. The data show 250,000 to 300,000 distinct CDR3 sequences, around 5.2% seen once. Source: CD4+ T cells sorted from PBMCs, taken on the day of the yellow fever booster vaccination. The receptors were sampled from a man younger than 35 who received the YFV17D yellow fever vaccine.

The genes are TRBV6-6 and TRBJ2-5; tentatively, D is TRBD2 (6 bases). The CDR3 is 14 residues long. V shed 4 bases and J shed 2 bases, with 11 bases lying between them. CDR1 is MNHNY, CDR2 SVGAGI, per germline (reference sequence). The CDR3 loop is CASSFRTTQETQYF. CDR3 coding DNA: TGTGCCAGCAGTTTCCGGACTACTCAAGAGACCCAGTACTTC.

The sample holds a few counts of this clonotype. The J gene is TRBJ2-6, the V gene TRBV7-8; TRBD1 matches at 7 bases. V lost 1 base, J lost 2 bases, and 2 bases stayed unmatched. The V gene's germline CDR1 is SGHVS and CDR2 FQNEAQ. This CDR3 spans 16 amino acids. The CDR3 region has the DNA TGTGCCAGCAGCTTAGTCGACAGGGCTGGGGCCAACGTCCTGACTTTC. Amino acid sequence: CASSLVDRAGANVLTF.

This clonotype came up many times. The chain couples TRBV10-3 to TRBJ2-7, with a weak D call TRBD2 (6 bases). This CDR3 region has 12 residues. The germline V gene has CDR1 ENHRY and CDR2 SYGVKD. The V end was cut by 6 bases, the J end by 3 bases, with 9 bases between. The DNA for the CDR3 is TGTGCCATCAGGGGGGGAGGCTACGAGCAGTACTTC. It yields the protein CAIRGGGYEQYF.

CDR3 in DNA: TGCAGTGCTACGACGGGGACTAATCAGCCCCAGCATTTT. It specifies CSATTGTNQPQHF. V is TRBV20-1 and J is TRBJ1-5, with TRBD1 as a possible D gene (5 bases). CDR1 and CDR2 from the germline V gene are DFQATT and SNEGSKA (reference sequence). The CDR3 covers 13 residues. Trimming cost V 4 bases and J 4 bases, with 11 bases left between them.

This clonotype was observed a few times. The V and J genes are TRBV9 and TRBJ2-3; unclear D gene. Trimming removed 0 bases at V and 6 bases at J, with 11 bases between. Germline V gives CDR1 SGDLS, CDR2 YYNGEE. This CDR3 has 14 amino acids. In nucleotides, the CDR3 is TGTGCCAGCAGCGTAGTAGGCCATGGGGATACGCAGTATTTT. The encoded protein is CASSVVGHGDTQYF.

The rearrangement links TRBV5-1 to TRBJ1-3, with D unresolved. Trimming cost V 0 bases and J 4 bases, with 11 bases left between them. The CDR3 covers 15 residues. The germline CDR1 and CDR2 sequences are SGHRS and YFSETQ. The CDR3 bases are TGCGCCAGCAGCTTGGAACCTCTCCTAGGAAACACCATATATTTT. Encoded protein: CASSLEPLLGNTIYF.

The sample holds many counts of this clonotype. This sequence joins TRBV5-4 and TRBJ2-3; 9 bases map to TRBD2. Looked up from germline, CDR1 is SGHNT and CDR2 is YYREEE (reference sequence). This CDR3 has 16 amino acids. V was pared by 4 bases and J by 3 bases, with 9 bases of the junction left unmatched. Written as DNA, the CDR3 is TGTGCCAGCAGCCACGGACCAGCGGGGGGAACAGATACGCAGTATTTT. The encoded protein is CASSHGPAGGTDTQYF.

The chain employs TRBV9 and TRBJ2-3; a possible D gene is TRBD2 (5 bases). Trimming took off 7 bases at V and 2 bases at J, with 14 bases between the two ends. The CDR3 consists of 14 residues. The germline CDR1 and CDR2 sequences are SGDLS and YYNGEE. The CDR3 DNA is TGTGCCAGCCCCCGGGGTCCAGACACAGATACGCAGTATTTT. This sequence encodes CASPRGPDTDTQYF.

There are a few counts of this clonotype. This sequence joins TRBV27 and TRBJ2-3; 13 bases are shared with TRBD2. The CDR3 totals 17 residues. J was trimmed by 2 bases and V by 6 bases; bases with no gene match: 8. Germline-derived CDR1 and CDR2 are MNHEY and SMNVEV (reference sequence). This CDR3 is CASRRLAGGLNTDTQYF. CDR3 nucleotide sequence: TGTGCCAGCAGGCGACTAGCGGGGGGCCTTAACACAGATACGCAGTATTTT.